This T cell receptor beta chain stems from a study of CD8 T cells in Susac syndrome. The wider study: Patients with Susac syndrome were therapy-naive, treated with corticosteroids, or treated with intravenous immunoglobulin alone when blood was collected. Study-level findings and limits: In Susac syndrome, the CD4+ T cell repertoires did not show clonal expansion.

A quantity of about 0.45 to 1 ug RNA underwent reverse transcription using random hexamers. An immunoSEQ multiplex PCR amplified TCR beta CDR3 over 54 Vbeta and 13 Jbeta. TCRdb processed the immunoSEQ multiplex PCR reads anew with MiXCR; each CDR3 protein has one entry. Of hundreds of thousands of distinct CDR3 sequences listed, 94% are singletons. The V end was cut by 0 bases, the J end by 5 bases, with 5 bases between. The germline CDR1 and CDR2 sequences are SGDLS and YYNGEE. The CDR3 is made up of 12 amino acids. This clonotype was observed once. What it recognizes is unknown. This sequence joins TRBV9 and TRBJ1-2; D unresolved. This TCR derives from a human donor with Susac syndrome. Material for sequencing was CD4+ T cells from PBMCs. The CDR3 bases are TGTGCCAGCAGCGTAGACGCGTATGGCTACACCTTC. Protein: CASSVDAYGYTF.